This T cell receptor beta chain comes out of a study of T-cell memory formation after mild COVID-19. Study findings and constraints: That cross-reactive memory joined was suggested by some responding clones appearing in pre-infection memory. Contracting CD4+ clones lay largely in CM and EM, with CD8+ ones residing in EMRA.

TCRdb passed the 5' RACE reads through MiXCR, listing each CDR3 protein once. The table has over 400,000 distinct CDR3 sequences, less than 25% seen once. Comment on this clonotype: Its antigen is undetermined.

Germline CDR1 and CDR2: MGHRA and YSYEKL. This CDR3 contains 19 residues. J lost 0 bases, V lost 3 bases, and 8 bases had no gene match. The chain joins TRBV4-1 to TRBJ2-6; TRBD1 aligns across 10 bases. The source material was PBMCs or a T cell subset sorted from them (not recorded which). The sequence was obtained from an adult woman who had mild COVID-19 (a few samples of this study predate the infection). Cell type and time point are not known. CDR3 sequence (DNA): TGCGCCAGCAGCCAGGCTTGGACAGGGGGACTCTCTGGGGCCAACGTCCTGACTTTC. Amino acids: CASSQAWTGGLSGANVLTF.